This T cell receptor (beta chain) came from a study of CD8 T cells in ankylosing spondylitis. In making TCR beta libraries, quantitative 5'-RACE with molecular barcodes was used. Each CDR3 protein gets one entry after TCRdb re-called the 5' RACE reads with MiXCR. The sample includes more than 650,000 distinct CDR3 sequences, 10% to 15% of them seen just once. As regards this clonotype: Its antigen is not identified.

Study conclusions and caveats: Disease-linked clones displayed a CD8+ phenotype and appeared relatively rarely in peripheral blood. Both synovial fluid and blood in reactive arthritis had previously been reported to carry some motif variants. Matched ankylosing spondylitis synovial fluid reportedly showed significant enrichment of disease-linked clones. The study identified a TCR beta motif of under ten highly homologous variants that appeared characteristic of ankylosing spondylitis blood.

The germline V gene encodes CDR1 LGHNA and CDR2 YSLEER. V was pared by 0 bases and J by 3 bases, with 9 bases between. The CDR3 consists of 14 residues. What was sequenced was blood, either unsorted or a sorted T cell fraction (not recorded which). The chain employs TRBV4-3 and TRBJ2-7, with no clear D. The TCR sequence derives from a male donor with ankylosing spondylitis. The CDR3 reads CASSQDRYLYEQYF. The DNA of the CDR3 is TGCGCCAGCAGCCAAGATCGATATCTCTACGAGCAGTACTTC.